The 21 T cell receptor beta chains reported below all come from one sample, sequenced in a study of cytomegalovirus exposure and HLA in healthy donors. Amplification used 60 Vbeta primers and 13 Jbeta primers. Assay: immunoSEQ multiplex PCR; the TCRdb copy retains only in-frame clones and omits some. The sample shows around 76,000 clones, 78% of them seen only once. Sequencing was done on a sample of PBMCs. Receptors originate from a middle-aged woman in good health and CMV-seropositive.

The V call is TRBV6-6, the J call TRBJ2-7; 8 positions agree with TRBD2. Per the germline V gene, CDR1 is MNHNY and CDR2 is SVGAGI (reference sequence). The CDR3 runs to 15 residues. V lost 7 bases and J lost 5; bases outside the gene matches: 13. Here the CDR3 reads CASTLASGGGHEQYF. The CDR3 DNA follows: TGTGCCAGCACCCTAGCCAGCGGGGGCGGCCACGAGCAGTACTTC.

The rearrangement joins TRBV11-2 to TRBJ2-7; D might be TRBD1 (5 bases). The germline V gene has CDR1 SGHAT and CDR2 FQNNGV. There are 16 residues in the CDR3. Between the trimmed V and J ends, which lost 7 bases and 4 bases, there was a span of 23 bases. This CDR3 reads CASTLRVELKGYEQYF. Here the CDR3 DNA reads TGTGCCAGCACCCTAAGAGTGGAATTAAAGGGGTACGAGCAGTACTTC.

The rearrangement links TRBV30 to TRBJ1-5, with 9 bases fitting TRBD1. The CDR3 runs to 13 residues. Germline lookup yields CDR1 GTSNPN and CDR2 SVGIG (reference sequence). Losses at the gene ends were 3 bases for V and 8 bases for J; bases not matched to a gene: 5. The CDR3 is CAWSAGQGKPQHF. DNA of the CDR3: TGTGCCTGGAGCGCGGGACAGGGCAAGCCCCAGCATTTT.

V and J are TRBV7-9 and TRBJ1-2; D unresolved. CDR1 SEHNR and CDR2 FQNEAQ come from the germline V gene (reference sequence). V gave up 5 bases and J gave up 4 bases, with 14 bases separating them. The CDR3 totals 14 residues. CDR3 loop: CASSPRTQGYGYTF. The CDR3 DNA sequence: TGTGCCAGCAGCCCGAGGACTCAAGGCTATGGCTACACCTTC.

The rearrangement uses TRBV27 and TRBJ1-6, with D hard to call. The CDR3 loop spans 14 amino acids. Trimming removed 5 bases from V and 6 bases from J, with 11 bases in between. The germline CDR1 and CDR2 sequences are MNHEY and SMNVEV (reference sequence). CDR3 nucleotide sequence: TGTGCCAGCAGTACTGGAGCGAGTAATTCACCCCTCCACTTT. Its translation is CASSTGASNSPLHF.

This chain uses TRBV5-6 with TRBJ2-5; 7 nucleotides line up with TRBD1. The length of the CDR3 is 14 residues. The J segment lost 5 bases and the V segment lost 1 base, leaving 5 bases of the junction unmatched. Germline V lookup: CDR1 SGHDT, CDR2 YYEEEE. The CDR3 DNA is TGTGCCAGCAGCTTGCCTTCACAGGGGGAGACCCAGTACTTC. This codes for CASSLPSQGETQYF. Drawing the rest from reference TRBV5-6 and TRBJ2-5, the complete variable domain is DAGVTQSPTHLIKTRGQQVTLRCSPKSGHDTVSWYQQALGQGPQFIFQYYEEEERQRGNFPDRFSGHQFPNYSSELNVNALLLGDSALYLCASSLPSQGETQYFGPGTRLLVL.

This chain connects TRBV6-5 to TRBJ1-3; no clear D gene. This CDR3 spans 16 amino acids. Per the germline V gene, CDR1 is MNHEY and CDR2 is SVGAGI. V was shortened by 2 bases and J by 0 bases, with 11 bases between the two germline ends. The CDR3 DNA reads TGTGCCAGCAGTTACCTGGGAGAAATCTCTGGAAACACCATATATTTT. Its translation is CASSYLGEISGNTIYF.

The V gene is TRBV7-9, the J gene TRBJ1-6, with 8 positions matching TRBD1. The ends lost 3 bases at V and 3 bases at J; junction bases unmatched: 7. The CDR3 covers 17 residues. The germline CDR1 and CDR2 sequences are SEHNR and FQNEAQ (reference sequence). CDR3 in DNA: TGTGCCAGCAGCTTCTGGACAGGGTCTAGCTATAATTCACCCCTCCACTTT. The encoded protein is CASSFWTGSSYNSPLHF.

This clone showed up just once. V gene TRBV6-5 combines with J gene TRBJ1-1, with D possibly being TRBD1 (6 bases). V gave up 7 bases and J gave up 5 bases, with 17 bases separating them. Per germline, CDR1 MNHEY and CDR2 SVGAGI. The length of the CDR3 is 14 residues. CDR3 DNA sequence: TGTGCCAGCAACTCCCAGGGGCGAGGAACTGAAGCTTTCTTT. Its protein is CASNSQGRGTEAFF.

This clone showed up just once. V is TRBV9 and J is TRBJ2-5; TRBD2 agrees at 7 bases. The J call is doubtful: the DNA matches TRBJ2-7 better. CDR3 length: 14 residues. Germline V gene data show CDR1 as SGDLS and CDR2 as YYNGEE. In DNA form, the CDR3 reads TGTGCCAGCAGCCTCCGGGAGGCCTCCTACGAGCAGTACTTC. Translation gives CASSLREASYEQYF.

The chain couples TRBV28 to TRBJ1-5; D may be TRBD1 (6 bases). The CDR3 runs 14 residues. CDR1 MDHEN and CDR2 SYDVKM come from the germline V gene. The V and J ends lost 6 bases and 6 bases respectively, with 15 bases between them. DNA for the CDR3: TGTGCCAGCAGCCGGACAGTTGTCGGTCAGCCCCAGCATTTT. The encoded protein is CASSRTVVGQPQHF.

The V and J genes are TRBV6-1 and TRBJ2-7, with 9 bases lining up with TRBD2. V dropped 0 bases and J dropped 3; count of bases not matched to a gene: 3. The CDR3 is 15 amino acids. CDR1 is MNHNS, CDR2 SASEGT, per germline. The CDR3 coding sequence is TGTGCCAGCAGTGAAGCTAGCGGGGGTATCTACGAGCAGTACTTC. This sequence encodes CASSEASGGIYEQYF.

The V call is TRBV30, the J call TRBJ1-1; the D gene is possibly TRBD1 (5 bases). Germline V gene lookup returns CDR1 GTSNPN and CDR2 SVGIG (reference sequence). The CDR3 has 12 residues. The CDR3 region is CAGGRTNTEAFF. For the CDR3, the DNA is TGTGCGGGGGGACGTACGAACACTGAAGCTTTCTTT.

This clone showed up just a few times. The genes are TRBV9 and TRBJ1-1; a weak D match, TRBD1 (6 bases). The V gene's germline CDR1 is SGDLS and CDR2 YYNGEE. The CDR3 extends over 14 amino acids. The germline V and J ends were trimmed by 3 bases and 1 base, with 10 bases remaining between them. CDR3 sequence (DNA): TGTGCCAGCAGCGCGACAGGCGGGAACACTGAAGCTTTCTTT. It codes for CASSATGGNTEAFF.

The chain employs TRBV18 and TRBJ2-2; TRBD2 aligns across 7 bases. The CDR3 has 15 residues. V lost 8 bases to trimming and J lost 2 bases; unmatched junction nucleotides: 8. Germline V gives CDR1 KGHSH, CDR2 LQKENI. CDR3 coding DNA: TGTGCCAGCCACCCGGGACTAACAAACACCGGGGAGCTGTTTTTT. Translated: CASHPGLTNTGELFF.

V gene TRBV29-1 combines with J gene TRBJ1-5, with TRBD1 as a possible D gene (6 bases). Trimming cost V 2 bases and J 11 bases, with 10 bases left between them. The CDR3 sequence is 11 residues long. Germline V lookup: CDR1 SQVTM, CDR2 ANQGSEA. Here the CDR3 DNA reads TGCAGCGTTGAATGGGAGGGGGCCCAGCATTTT. Protein product: CSVEWEGAQHF. The variable domain in full, with the rest retrieved from reference TRBV29-1 and TRBJ1-5, is SAVISQKPSRDICQRGTSLTIQCQVDSQVTMMFWYRQQPGQSLTLIATANQGSEATYESGFVIDKFPISRPNLTFSTLTVSNMSPEDSSIYLCSVEWEGAQHFGDGTRLSIL.

J is TRBJ2-7 and V is TRBV7-2, with D possibly TRBD1 on 5 matching bases. V was pared by 6 bases and J by 3 bases, with 9 bases between. The CDR3 sequence is 12 residues long. Germline CDR1 reads SGHTA; CDR2 reads FQGNSA. The CDR3 reads CASRGLRYEQYF. The CDR3, as DNA: TGTGCCAGCAGGGGGCTTCGCTACGAGCAGTACTTC.

The chain joins TRBV12-2 to TRBJ2-2; the table's D call of TRBD1 was not tested on the DNA. TRBV12-2 is a listed pseudogene. The CDR3 loop spans 17 amino acids. DNA for the CDR3: TGTGCAAGTCGCTTGGACCCGGGACAGGGGTTACCCGGGGAGCTGTTTTTT. This codes for CASRLDPGQGLPGELFF.

Written as DNA, the CDR3 is TGTGCCAGCAGCTTAAGGGGGGAGGGGCAGCCCCAGCATTTT. Its translation: CASSLRGEGQPQHF. The rearrangement joins TRBV7-9 to TRBJ1-5; possibly TRBD1 for D (6 bases). Trimming shortened V by 2 bases and J by 7 bases, and 12 bases separated the two germline ends. The CDR3 loop spans 14 amino acids. Germline V lookup: CDR1 SEHNR, CDR2 FQNEAQ (reference sequence).

The V and J genes are TRBV6-5 and TRBJ2-7; D may be TRBD1 (7 bases). CDR1 is MNHEY and CDR2 is SVGAGI in the germline V gene. Trimming stripped 5 bases from V and 2 bases from J, with 16 bases between. This CDR3 has 15 residues. This chain's CDR3 is CASSRGTAGAYEQYF. As DNA, the CDR3 is TGTGCCAGCAGTCGCGGGACAGCCGGCGCCTACGAGCAGTACTTC.

CDR3 protein: CASSEARERGRPFGELFF. CDR3 bases: TGTGCCAGCAGTGAAGCTCGGGAGCGGGGGCGCCCTTTCGGGGAGCTGTTTTTT. The chain recombines TRBV6-1 with TRBJ2-2; 8 nucleotides match TRBD2. This CDR3 region has 18 residues. After removal of 0 bases from V and 7 bases from J, the junction contained 13 bases not matched to a gene. Germline CDR1 reads MNHNS; CDR2 reads SASEGT.